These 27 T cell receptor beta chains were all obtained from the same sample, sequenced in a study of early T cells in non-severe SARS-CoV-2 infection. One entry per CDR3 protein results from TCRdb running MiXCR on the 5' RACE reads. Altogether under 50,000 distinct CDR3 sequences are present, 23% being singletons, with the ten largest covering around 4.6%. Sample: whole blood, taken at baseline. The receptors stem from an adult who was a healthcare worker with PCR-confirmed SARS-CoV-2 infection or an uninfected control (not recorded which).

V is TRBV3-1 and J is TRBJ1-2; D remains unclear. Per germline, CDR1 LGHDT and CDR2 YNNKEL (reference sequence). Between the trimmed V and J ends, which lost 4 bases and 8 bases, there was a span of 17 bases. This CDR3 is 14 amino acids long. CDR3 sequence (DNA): TGTGCCAGCAGCCCCAGTAATCGGGTGTTCGGCTACACCTTC. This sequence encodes CASSPSNRVFGYTF.

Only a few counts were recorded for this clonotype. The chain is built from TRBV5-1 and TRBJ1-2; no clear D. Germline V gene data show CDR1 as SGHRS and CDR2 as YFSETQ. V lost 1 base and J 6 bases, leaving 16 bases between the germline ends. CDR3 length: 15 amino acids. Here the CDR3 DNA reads TGCGCCAGCAGCTTGAGGTTGGAGGGAGCTAATGGCTACACCTTC. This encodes CASSLRLEGANGYTF.

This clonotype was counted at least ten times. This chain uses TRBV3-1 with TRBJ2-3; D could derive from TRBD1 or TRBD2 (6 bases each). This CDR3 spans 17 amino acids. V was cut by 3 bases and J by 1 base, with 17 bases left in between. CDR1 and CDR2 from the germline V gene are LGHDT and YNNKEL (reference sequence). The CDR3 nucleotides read TGTGCCAGCAGCCAGAGGACAGCTCCGGGGGGCACAGATACGCAGTATTTT. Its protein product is CASSQRTAPGGTDTQYF.

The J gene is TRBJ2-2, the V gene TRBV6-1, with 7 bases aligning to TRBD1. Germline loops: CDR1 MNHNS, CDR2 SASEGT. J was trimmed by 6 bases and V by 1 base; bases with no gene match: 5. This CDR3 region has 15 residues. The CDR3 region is CASSEVGGEPGELFF. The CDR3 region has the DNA TGTGCCAGCAGTGAAGTAGGGGGCGAGCCCGGGGAGCTGTTTTTT.

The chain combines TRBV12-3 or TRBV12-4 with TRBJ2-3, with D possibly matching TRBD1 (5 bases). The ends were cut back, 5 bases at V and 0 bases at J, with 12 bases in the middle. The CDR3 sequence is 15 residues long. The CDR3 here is CASSPRTSSTDTQYF. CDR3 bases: TGTGCCAGCAGTCCGCGGACATCGAGCACAGATACGCAGTATTTT.

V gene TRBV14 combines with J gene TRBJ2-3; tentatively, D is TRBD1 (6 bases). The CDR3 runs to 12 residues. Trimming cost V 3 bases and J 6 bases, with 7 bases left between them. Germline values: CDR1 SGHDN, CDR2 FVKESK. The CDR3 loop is CASSQGADTQYF. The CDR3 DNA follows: TGTGCCAGCAGCCAGGGGGCGGATACGCAGTATTTT. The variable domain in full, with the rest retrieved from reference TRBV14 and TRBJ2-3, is EAGVTQFPSHSVIEKGQTVTLRCDPISGHDNLYWYRRVMGKEIKFLLHFVKESKQDESGMPNNRFLAERTGGTYSTLKVQPAELEDSGVYFCASSQGADTQYFGPGTRLTVL.

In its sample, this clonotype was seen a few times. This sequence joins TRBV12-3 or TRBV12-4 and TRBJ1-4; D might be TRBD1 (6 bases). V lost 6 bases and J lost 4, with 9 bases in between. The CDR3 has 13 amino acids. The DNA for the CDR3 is TGTGCCAGCAGCAGGACAGTTAATGAAAAACTGTTTTTT. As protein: CASSRTVNEKLFF.

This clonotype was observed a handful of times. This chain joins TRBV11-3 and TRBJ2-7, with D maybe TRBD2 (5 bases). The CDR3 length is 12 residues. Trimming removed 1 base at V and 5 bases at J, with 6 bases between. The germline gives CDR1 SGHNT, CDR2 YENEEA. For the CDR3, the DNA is TGTGCCAGCAGCTTAGGGAGGAACGAGCAGTACTTC. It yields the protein CASSLGRNEQYF.

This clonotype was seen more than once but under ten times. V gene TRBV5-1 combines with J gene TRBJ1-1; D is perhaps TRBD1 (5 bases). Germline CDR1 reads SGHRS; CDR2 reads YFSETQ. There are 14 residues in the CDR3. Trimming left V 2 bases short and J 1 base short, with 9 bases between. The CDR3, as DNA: TGCGCCAGCAGCTTAGTAGGGGCGAACACTGAAGCTTTCTTT. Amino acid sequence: CASSLVGANTEAFF.

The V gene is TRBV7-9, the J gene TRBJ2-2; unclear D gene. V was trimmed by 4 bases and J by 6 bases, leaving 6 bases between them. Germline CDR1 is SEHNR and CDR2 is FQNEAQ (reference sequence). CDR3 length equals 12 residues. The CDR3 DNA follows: TGTGCCAGCAGCTGGGTAGCCGGGGAGCTGTTTTTT. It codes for CASSWVAGELFF.

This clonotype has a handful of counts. The CDR3 coding sequence is TGTGCCAGCAGCTGGGGACAGGGGACCTACAATGAGCAGTTCTTC. Protein sequence: CASSWGQGTYNEQFF. V gene TRBV12-3 or TRBV12-4 combines with J gene TRBJ2-1; 10 bases map to TRBD1. This CDR3 has 15 residues. V gave up 6 bases and J gave up 2 bases; unmatched junction bases: 4.

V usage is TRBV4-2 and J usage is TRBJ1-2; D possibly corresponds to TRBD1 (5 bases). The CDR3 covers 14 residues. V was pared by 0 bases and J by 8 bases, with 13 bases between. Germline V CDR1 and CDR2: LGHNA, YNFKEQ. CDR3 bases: TGTGCCAGCAGCCAAGAAGCGGGGCTGGGAGGCTACACCTTC. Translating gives CASSQEAGLGGYTF.

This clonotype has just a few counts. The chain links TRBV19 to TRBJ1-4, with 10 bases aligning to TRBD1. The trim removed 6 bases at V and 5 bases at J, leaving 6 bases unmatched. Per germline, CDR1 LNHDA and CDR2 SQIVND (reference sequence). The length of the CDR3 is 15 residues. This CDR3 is CASSPRDRGNEKLFF. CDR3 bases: TGTGCCAGTAGCCCAAGGGACAGGGGAAATGAAAAACTGTTTTTT.

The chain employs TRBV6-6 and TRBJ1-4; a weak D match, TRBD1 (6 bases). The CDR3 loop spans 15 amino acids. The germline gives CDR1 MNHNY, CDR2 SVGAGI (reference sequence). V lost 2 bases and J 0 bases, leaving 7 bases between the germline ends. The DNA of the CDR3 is TGTGCCAGCAGTTACCCAGGGGCAACTAATGAAAAACTGTTTTTT. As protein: CASSYPGATNEKLFF.

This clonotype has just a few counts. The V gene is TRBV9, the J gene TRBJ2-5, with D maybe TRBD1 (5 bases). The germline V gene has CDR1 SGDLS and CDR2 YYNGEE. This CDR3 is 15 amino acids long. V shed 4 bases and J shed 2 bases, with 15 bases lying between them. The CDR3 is CASSPREGVQETQYF. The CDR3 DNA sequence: TGTGCCAGCAGCCCTCGTGAAGGGGTACAAGAGACCCAGTACTTC.

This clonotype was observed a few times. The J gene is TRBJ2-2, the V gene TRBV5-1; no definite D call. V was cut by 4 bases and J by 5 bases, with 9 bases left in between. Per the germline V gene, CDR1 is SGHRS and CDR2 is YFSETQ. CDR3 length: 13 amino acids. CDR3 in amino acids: CASSGKETGELFF. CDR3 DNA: TGCGCCAGCAGCGGGAAGGAGACCGGGGAGCTGTTTTTT. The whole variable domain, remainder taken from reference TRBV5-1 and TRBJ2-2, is KAGVTQTPRYLIKTRGQQVTLSCSPISGHRSVSWYQQTPGQGLQFLFEYFSETQRNKGNFPGRFSGRQFSNSRSEMNVSTLELGDSALYLCASSGKETGELFFGEGSRLTVL.

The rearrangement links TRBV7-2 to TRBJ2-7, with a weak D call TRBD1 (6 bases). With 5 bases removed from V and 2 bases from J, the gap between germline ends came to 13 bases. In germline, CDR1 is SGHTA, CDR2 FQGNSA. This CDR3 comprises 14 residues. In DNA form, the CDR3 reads TGTGCCAGCAGCGCCCGGGACACCGCCTACGAGCAGTACTTC. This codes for CASSARDTAYEQYF.

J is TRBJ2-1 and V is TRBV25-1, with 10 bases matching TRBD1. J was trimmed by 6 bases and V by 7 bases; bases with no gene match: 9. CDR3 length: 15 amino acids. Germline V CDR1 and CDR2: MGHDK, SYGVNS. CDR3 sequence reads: CASTPTGGLGNEQFF. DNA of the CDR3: TGTGCCAGCACCCCGACAGGGGGCTTAGGCAATGAGCAGTTCTTC.

CDR3 region: CASSLGAGELFF. The CDR3 bases are TGTGCCAGCAGCTTAGGGGCCGGGGAGCTGTTTTTT. V gene TRBV7-9 combines with J gene TRBJ2-2; D is ambiguous. CDR1 is SEHNR, CDR2 FQNEAQ, per germline (reference sequence). Trimming pared 1 base from V and 6 bases from J, leaving 3 bases between. The CDR3 totals 12 residues.

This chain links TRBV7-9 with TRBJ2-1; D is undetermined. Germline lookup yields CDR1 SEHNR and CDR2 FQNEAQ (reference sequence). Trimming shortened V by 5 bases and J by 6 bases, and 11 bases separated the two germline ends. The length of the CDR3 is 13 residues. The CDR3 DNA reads TGTGCCAGCAGCAAAAGCACCTCCAATGAGCAGTTCTTC. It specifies CASSKSTSNEQFF.

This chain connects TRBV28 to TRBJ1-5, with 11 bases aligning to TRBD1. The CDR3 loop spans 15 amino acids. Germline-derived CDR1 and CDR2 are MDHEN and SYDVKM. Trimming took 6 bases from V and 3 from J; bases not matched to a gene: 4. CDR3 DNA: TGTGCCAGCAGGAGGACAGGGGGCTACAATCAGCCCCAGCATTTT. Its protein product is CASRRTGGYNQPQHF.

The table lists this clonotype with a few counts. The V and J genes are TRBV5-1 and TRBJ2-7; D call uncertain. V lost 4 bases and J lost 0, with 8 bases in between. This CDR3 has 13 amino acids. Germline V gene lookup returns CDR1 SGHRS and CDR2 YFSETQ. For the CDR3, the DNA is TGCGCCAGCAGCCAAACAAGCTCCTACGAGCAGTACTTC. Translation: CASSQTSSYEQYF.

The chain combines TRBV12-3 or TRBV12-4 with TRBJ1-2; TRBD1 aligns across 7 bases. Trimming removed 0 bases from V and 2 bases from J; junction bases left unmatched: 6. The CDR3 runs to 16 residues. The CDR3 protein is CASSLAAGTANYGYTF. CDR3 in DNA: TGTGCCAGCAGTTTAGCGGCCGGGACAGCCAACTATGGCTACACCTTC.

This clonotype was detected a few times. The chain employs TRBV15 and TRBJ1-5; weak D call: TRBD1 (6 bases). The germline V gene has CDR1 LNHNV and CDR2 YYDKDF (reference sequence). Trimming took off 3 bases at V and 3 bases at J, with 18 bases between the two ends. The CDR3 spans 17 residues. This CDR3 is CATSRDRNRDINQPQHF. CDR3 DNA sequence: TGTGCCACCAGCAGGGATAGGAACAGGGATATCAATCAGCCCCAGCATTTT.

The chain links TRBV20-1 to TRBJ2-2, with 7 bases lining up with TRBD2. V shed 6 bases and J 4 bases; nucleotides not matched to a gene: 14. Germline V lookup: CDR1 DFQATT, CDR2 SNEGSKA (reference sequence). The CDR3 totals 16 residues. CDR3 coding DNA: TGCAGTGCGCATCACACCTCTAGCGGAGGCACCGGGGAGCTGTTTTTT. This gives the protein CSAHHTSSGGTGELFF.

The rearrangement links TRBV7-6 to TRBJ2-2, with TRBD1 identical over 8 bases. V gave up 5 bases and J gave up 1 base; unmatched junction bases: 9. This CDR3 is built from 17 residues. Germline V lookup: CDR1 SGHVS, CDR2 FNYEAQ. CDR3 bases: TGTGCCAGCAGCCTAAAATCCGGGACAGGGAACACCGGGGAGCTGTTTTTT. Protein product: CASSLKSGTGNTGELFF. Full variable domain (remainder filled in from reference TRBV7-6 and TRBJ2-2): GAGVSQSPRYKVTKRGQDVALRCDPISGHVSLYWYRQALGQGPEFLTYFNYEAQQDKSGLPNDRFSAERPEGSISTLTIQRTEQRDSAMYRCASSLKSGTGNTGELFFGEGSRLTVL.

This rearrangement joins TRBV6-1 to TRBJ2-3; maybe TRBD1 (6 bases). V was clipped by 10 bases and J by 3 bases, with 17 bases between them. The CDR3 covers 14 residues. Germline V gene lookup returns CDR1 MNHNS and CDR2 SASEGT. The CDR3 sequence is CAISRDKGTDTQYF. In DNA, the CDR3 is TGTGCCATTTCCCGGGACAAGGGGACAGATACGCAGTATTTT.